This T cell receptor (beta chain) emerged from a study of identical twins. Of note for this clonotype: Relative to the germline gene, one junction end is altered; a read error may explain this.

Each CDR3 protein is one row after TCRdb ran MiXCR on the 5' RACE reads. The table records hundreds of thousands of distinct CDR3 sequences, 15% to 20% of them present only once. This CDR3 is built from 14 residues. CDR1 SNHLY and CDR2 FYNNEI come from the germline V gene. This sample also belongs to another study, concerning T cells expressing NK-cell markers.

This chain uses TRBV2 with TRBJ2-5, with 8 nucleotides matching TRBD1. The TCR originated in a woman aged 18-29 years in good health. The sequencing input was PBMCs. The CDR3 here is CTSSVVRGPETQYF. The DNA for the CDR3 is TGTACCAGCAGTGTCGTCAGGGGGCCGGAGACCCAGTACTTC. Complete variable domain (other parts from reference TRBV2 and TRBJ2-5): EPEVTQTPSHQVTQMGQEVILRCVPISNHLYFYWYRQILGQKVEFLVSFYNNEISEKSEIFDDQFSVERPDGSNFTLKIRSTKLEDSAMYFCTSSVVRGPETQYFGPGTRLLVL.